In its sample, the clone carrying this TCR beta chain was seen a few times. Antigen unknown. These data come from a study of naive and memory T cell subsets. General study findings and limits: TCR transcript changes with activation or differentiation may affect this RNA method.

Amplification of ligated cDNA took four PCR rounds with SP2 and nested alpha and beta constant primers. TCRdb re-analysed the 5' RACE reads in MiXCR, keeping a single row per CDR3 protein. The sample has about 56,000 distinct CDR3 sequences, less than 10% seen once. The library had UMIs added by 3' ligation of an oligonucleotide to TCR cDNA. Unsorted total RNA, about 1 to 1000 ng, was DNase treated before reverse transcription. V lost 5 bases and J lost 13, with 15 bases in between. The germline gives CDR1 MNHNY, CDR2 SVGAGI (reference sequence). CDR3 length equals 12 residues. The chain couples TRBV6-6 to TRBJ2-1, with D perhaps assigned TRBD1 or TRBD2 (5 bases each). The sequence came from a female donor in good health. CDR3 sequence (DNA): TGTGCCAGCAGTCCCCGGGACCGAGGCCAGTTCTTC. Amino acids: CASSPRDRGQFF.